These T cell receptor beta chains were read from a single sample in a study of identical twins. TCRdb fed the 5' RACE reads into MiXCR, producing one record per CDR3 protein. The repertoire holds about 340,000 distinct CDR3 sequences, around 12% seen once, with about 7% in the top ten. These data were also filed under a second study, of yellow fever vaccine responses in identical twins.

The sequenced sample consisted of CD8+ T cells sorted from blood. The source is a woman aged 18-35 years in good health. Both conserved end residues are trimmed from each CDR3.

TRBJ2-1 TRBV6-1 ASSPTSGRPEQF
TRBJ2-1 TRBV4-2 ASSRGGDYNEQF
TRBJ2-1 TRBV7-9 ASIPPRASEQF
TRBJ2-7 TRBV20-1 SASPGVNYEQY
TRBJ2-7 TRBV2 ASSEQTSFYEQY
TRBJ2-3 TRBV19 ASSIARGHGDTQY
TRBJ2-1 TRBV10-3 AISESLTSIGGNEQF
TRBJ2-6 TRBV18 ASSPQDSGANVLT
TRBJ2-1 TRBV27 ASSPGTRGYNEQF
TRBJ1-1 TRBV9 ASSVDRSTLRGAF
TRBJ2-2 TRBV7-6 ASSLSGVSTGELF
TRBJ2-1 TRBV9 ASSVAAGGPMSNEQF
TRBJ2-6 TRBV4-2 ASSQYKGLAGVAGANVLT
TRBJ2-2 TRBV6-1 ASMGGNRNTGELF
TRBJ2-3 TRBV9 ASSRLGAEGQDTQY
TRBJ2-1 TRBV7-2 ASSLAGGSERGIYNEQF
TRBJ1-5 TRBV24-1 ATSPGFNQPQH
TRBJ2-1 TRBV7-8 ASSLLATGGPEF
TRBJ2-2 TRBV11-2 ASSLDRSGRPRWGSGELF
TRBJ2-1 TRBV27 ASSYGRNEQF
TRBJ2-1 TRBV18 ASSSRLMGRRYEQF
TRBJ2-5 TRBV24-1 ATSEVGQETQY
TRBJ2-3 TRBV7-6 ASSTRAGHSTDTQY
TRBJ1-5 TRBV6-2/TRBV6-3 ASSYSGQTNQPQH
TRBJ2-5 TRBV27 ASSPRTSSETQY
TRBJ1-2 TRBV2 ASREGQVDYGYT
TRBJ1-1 TRBV6-1 ASSVVTMNTEAF
TRBJ1-1 TRBV12-3/TRBV12-4 ASRNNREGFRLTF
TRBJ2-1 TRBV5-5 ASSLAQGDINEQF
TRBJ2-6 TRBV4-1 ASSLRGVPSGRASGANVLT
TRBJ2-7 TRBV3-1 ASSQGTGVNEQY
TRBJ2-1 TRBV7-3 ASSLGGRAVSYNEQF
TRBJ2-3 TRBV7-9 ASSDLLGTQY
TRBJ2-7 TRBV29-1 SVGSSGYYEQY
TRBJ2-1 TRBV11-1 ASSPPIGLAGGSYNEQF
TRBJ1-1 TRBV27 ASSLLGAREAF
TRBJ1-1 TRBV3-1 ASSVYENTEAF
TRBJ1-2 TRBV29-1 SVVGVTREGYT
TRBJ1-4 TRBV29-1 SGVTAEKLF
TRBJ2-2 TRBV7-9 ASSSRDGIPGELF
TRBJ2-2 TRBV3-1 ASCPSLAGGTTGELF
TRBJ2-4 TRBV2 ASSETQAGAAKNIQY
TRBJ1-1 TRBV3-1 ASSQEPRAEAF
TRBJ1-1 TRBV7-9 ASSLIQGLNTEAF
TRBJ2-1 TRBV10-3 AISLAHNEQF
TRBJ1-1 TRBV27 ASSLMATGGGNTEAF
TRBJ2-2 TRBV2 ASSGPNTGELF
TRBJ2-5 TRBV7-9 ASSWTEGTQY
TRBJ2-1 TRBV12-3/TRBV12-4 ASSLAYAGGQEQF
TRBJ1-1 TRBV27 ASSPGPGLYTEAF
TRBJ2-1 TRBV24-1 ATSAGANEQF
TRBJ2-3 TRBV5-6 ASSSQITDTQY
TRBJ2-3 TRBV5-1 ASSLEQGYSTDTQY
TRBJ1-1 TRBV24-1 ATSEEANTEAF
TRBJ2-3 TRBV19 ASSPPAWTRDYRSTDTQY